This passage covers 5 T cell receptor beta chains from one sample sequenced in a study of T cell responses to AZD1222 COVID-19 vaccine (dated by TCRdb to the early 2020s). Per the publication, the time point label means: baseline before first vaccination. The library relied on the immunoSEQ multiplex PCR assay. TCRdb holds this immuneACCESS table with in-frame rearrangements only. Some clones are missing; in checked studies, unresolved V genes explain under half, and the rest has no known cause. The sample table shows 150,000 or so clones, and approximately 89% are seen once. The ten largest account for around 2.1% of the sample. The input for sequencing was peripheral blood, taken on day 0 of AZD1222 vaccination. These receptors were collected from an adult in good health.

The chain links TRBV5-5 to TRBJ2-1; possibly TRBD1 or TRBD2 for D (6 bases each). The V gene lost 4 bases and the J gene lost 6 bases, with 17 bases spanning the gap. The CDR3 totals 15 residues. The V gene's germline CDR1 is SGHKS and CDR2 YYEKEE (reference sequence). The CDR3 protein is CASSRGAGWSNEQFF. In DNA form, the CDR3 reads TGTGCCAGCAGCAGGGGGGCAGGATGGAGCAATGAGCAGTTCTTC.

This clone was recorded once. The CDR3 loop is CASSFAGTRSYEQYF. The CDR3 coding sequence is TGTGCCAGCAGTTTCGCCGGGACCAGGTCCTACGAGCAGTACTTC. This chain uses TRBV28 with TRBJ2-7; D is perhaps TRBD1 or TRBD2 (5 bases each). CDR1 and CDR2 from the germline V gene are MDHEN and SYDVKM. Deletions cut 3 bases from V and 1 base from J, with 13 bases between. This CDR3 has 15 amino acids.

The rearrangement joins TRBV5-1 to TRBJ2-1; 11 bases agree with TRBD2. The CDR3 extends over 15 amino acids. J lost 4 bases, V lost 5 bases, and 5 bases had no gene match. Germline CDR1 and CDR2: SGHRS and YFSETQ. The CDR3 bases are TGCGCCAGCAGGACTAGCGGGACCTCTTACAATGAGCAGTTCTTC. This encodes CASRTSGTSYNEQFF.

The genes are TRBV19 and TRBJ2-5; 11 bases map to TRBD2. There are 19 residues in the CDR3. Germline assignment: CDR1 LNHDA and CDR2 SQIVND (reference sequence). The trim removed 5 bases at V and 5 bases at J, leaving 19 bases unmatched. The CDR3 here is CASSASVGSGRVWGETQYF. For the CDR3, the DNA is TGTGCCAGTAGTGCCTCGGTTGGTAGCGGGAGGGTATGGGGCGAGACCCAGTACTTC.

V and J are TRBV27 and TRBJ1-2, with D tentatively TRBD1 (6 bases). The ends were cut back, 4 bases at V and 7 bases at J, with 16 bases in the middle. The germline CDR1 and CDR2 sequences are MNHEY and SMNVEV (reference sequence). The CDR3 is made up of 14 amino acids. The CDR3 coding sequence is TGTGCCAGCAGTTCGATACAGGGACTGAGTGGCTACACCTTC. The encoded protein is CASSSIQGLSGYTF.